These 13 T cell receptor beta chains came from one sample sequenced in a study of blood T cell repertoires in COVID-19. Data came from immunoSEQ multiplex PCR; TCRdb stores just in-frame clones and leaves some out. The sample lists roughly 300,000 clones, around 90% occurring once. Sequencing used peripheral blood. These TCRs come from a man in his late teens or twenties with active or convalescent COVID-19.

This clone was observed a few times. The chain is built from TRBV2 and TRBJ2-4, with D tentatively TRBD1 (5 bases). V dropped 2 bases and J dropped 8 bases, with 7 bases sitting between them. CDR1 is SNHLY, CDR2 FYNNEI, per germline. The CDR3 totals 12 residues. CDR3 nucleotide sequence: TGTGCCAGCAGTGAAATAGGGGACATTCAGTACTTC. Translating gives CASSEIGDIQYF. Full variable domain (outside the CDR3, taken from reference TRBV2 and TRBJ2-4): EPEVTQTPSHQVTQMGQEVILRCVPISNHLYFYWYRQILGQKVEFLVSFYNNEISEKSEIFDDQFSVERPDGSNFTLKIRSTKLEDSAMYFCASSEIGDIQYFGAGTRLSVL.

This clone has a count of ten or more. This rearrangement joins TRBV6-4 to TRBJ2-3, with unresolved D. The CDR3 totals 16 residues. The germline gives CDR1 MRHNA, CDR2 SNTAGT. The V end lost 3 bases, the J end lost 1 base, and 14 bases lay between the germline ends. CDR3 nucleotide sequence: TGTGCCAGCAGTGAAACTGAGGAAGGTGGCACAGATACGCAGTATTTT. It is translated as CASSETEEGGTDTQYF.

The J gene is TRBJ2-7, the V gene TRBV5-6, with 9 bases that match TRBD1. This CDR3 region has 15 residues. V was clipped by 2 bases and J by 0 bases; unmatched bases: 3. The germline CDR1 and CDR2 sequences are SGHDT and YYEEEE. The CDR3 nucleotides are TGTGCCAGCAGCTTCCGGACAGGGGTCTCCTACGAGCAGTACTTC. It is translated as CASSFRTGVSYEQYF.

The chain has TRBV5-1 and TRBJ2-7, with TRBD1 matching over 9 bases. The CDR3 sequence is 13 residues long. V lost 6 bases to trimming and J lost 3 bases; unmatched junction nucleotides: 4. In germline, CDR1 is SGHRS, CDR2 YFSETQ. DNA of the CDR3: TGCGCCAGCAAGGGGACAGGGAACTACGAGCAGTACTTC. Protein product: CASKGTGNYEQYF.

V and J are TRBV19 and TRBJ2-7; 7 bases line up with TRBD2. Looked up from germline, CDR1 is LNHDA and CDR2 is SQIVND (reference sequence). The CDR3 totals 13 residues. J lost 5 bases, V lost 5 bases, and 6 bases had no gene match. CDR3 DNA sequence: TGTGCCAGTAGTTCCTCGGGGGGAAACGAGCAGTACTTC. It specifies CASSSSGGNEQYF.

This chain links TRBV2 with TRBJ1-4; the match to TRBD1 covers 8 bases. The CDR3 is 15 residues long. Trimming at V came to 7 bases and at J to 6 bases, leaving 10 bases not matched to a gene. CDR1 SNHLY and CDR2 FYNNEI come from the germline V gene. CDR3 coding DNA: TGTGCCAGCATTATCACGGACAGGGATGATGAAAAACTGTTTTTT. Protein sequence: CASIITDRDDEKLFF.

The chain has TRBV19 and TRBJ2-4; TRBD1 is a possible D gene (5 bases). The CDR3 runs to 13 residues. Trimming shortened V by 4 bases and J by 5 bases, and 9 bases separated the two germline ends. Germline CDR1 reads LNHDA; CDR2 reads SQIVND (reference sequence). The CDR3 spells CASSKGRQNIQYF. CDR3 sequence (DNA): TGTGCCAGTAGTAAGGGGCGTCAAAACATTCAGTACTTC.

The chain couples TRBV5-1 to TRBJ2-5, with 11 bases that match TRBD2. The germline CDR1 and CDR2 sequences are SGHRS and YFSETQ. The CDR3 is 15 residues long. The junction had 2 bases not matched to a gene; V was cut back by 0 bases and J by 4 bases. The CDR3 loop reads CASSLASGGRETQYF. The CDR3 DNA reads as TGCGCCAGCAGCTTGGCTAGCGGGGGGCGAGAGACCCAGTACTTC.

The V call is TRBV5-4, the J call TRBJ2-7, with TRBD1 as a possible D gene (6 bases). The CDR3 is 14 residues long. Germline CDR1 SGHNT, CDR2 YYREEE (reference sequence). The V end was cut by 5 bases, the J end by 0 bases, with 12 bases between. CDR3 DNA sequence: TGTGCCAGCAGTCGGACAGTTTCCTCCTACGAGCAGTACTTC. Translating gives CASSRTVSSYEQYF.

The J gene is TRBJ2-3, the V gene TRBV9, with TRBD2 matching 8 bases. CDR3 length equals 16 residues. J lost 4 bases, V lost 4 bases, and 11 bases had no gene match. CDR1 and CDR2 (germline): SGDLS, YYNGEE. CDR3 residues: CASSPYGRGDSDTQYF. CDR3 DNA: TGTGCCAGCAGCCCCTACGGGCGGGGGGACTCAGATACGCAGTATTTT.

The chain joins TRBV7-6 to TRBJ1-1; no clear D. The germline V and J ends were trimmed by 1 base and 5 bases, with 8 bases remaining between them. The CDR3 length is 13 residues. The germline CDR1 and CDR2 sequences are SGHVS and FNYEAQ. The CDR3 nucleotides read TGTGCCAGCAGCTTAGGGCAGGAAACTGAAGCTTTCTTT. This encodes CASSLGQETEAFF.

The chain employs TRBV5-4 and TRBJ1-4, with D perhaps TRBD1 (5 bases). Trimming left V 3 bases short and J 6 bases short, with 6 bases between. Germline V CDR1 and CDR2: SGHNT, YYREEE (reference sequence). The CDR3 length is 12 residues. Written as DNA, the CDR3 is TGTGCCAGCAGCTCGACAGATGAAAAACTGTTTTTT. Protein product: CASSSTDEKLFF.

The CDR3 region has the DNA TGCGCCAGCAGCCAAGTCAACACAGTCTACGAGCAGTACTTC. Its translation is CASSQVNTVYEQYF. The chain employs TRBV4-1 and TRBJ2-7, with D unclear. The CDR3 is 14 amino acids. Looked up from germline, CDR1 is MGHRA and CDR2 is YSYEKL. V was shortened by 1 base and J by 3 bases, with 10 bases between the two germline ends.